This T cell receptor (beta chain) was identified during a study of blood T cell repertoires in COVID-19. Overall study context: The analysed material was cDNA or gDNA that came from T cells, B-cell-depleted T cells, or PBMCs.

This CDR3 has 12 amino acids. Per the germline V gene, CDR1 is KGHSH and CDR2 is LQKENI. V gave up 11 bases and J gave up 0 bases, with 7 bases separating them. Per the original data handling: Nucleated cell number was recorded as an estimate derived from reference gene primer amplification. Using immunoSEQ multiplex PCR, the repertoire was profiled, and TCRdb retains in-frame clones only, with some absent. D and trimming were read from the DNA, whereas the V and J calls and clone size are those reported in that table. In the table there are roughly 250,000 clones, around 90% of which are singletons. A Seattle source enrolled patients during active infection and followed them longitudinally.

Input material: peripheral blood. The clonotype originates from a man aged 30-40 years with COVID-19, enrolled during active disease. This chain uses TRBV18 with TRBJ1-4; D gene uncertain. The chain's CDR3 is CAAGATNEKLFF. CDR3 coding DNA: TGTGCCGCGGGAGCAACTAATGAAAAACTGTTTTTT.